Below are 32 T cell receptor beta chains sequenced from a single sample in a study of control samples from healthy donors and cancer patients. The protocol was immunoSEQ multiplex PCR, while the TCRdb copy is restricted to in-frame clones and leaves out a portion. The sample records some 150,000 clones, around 90% being singletons. Sequencing was carried out using blood. The receptors here all came from a man younger than 45 in good health.

This clone was detected many times. The genes are TRBV25-1 and TRBJ2-7; D perhaps matches TRBD2 (6 bases). The germline gives CDR1 MGHDK, CDR2 SYGVNS. The CDR3 is 15 amino acids. Trimming took off 4 bases at V and 0 bases at J, with 13 bases between the two ends. The CDR3 loop is CASSGARGYSYEQYF. The CDR3 region has the DNA TGTGCCAGCAGTGGGGCGCGGGGATACTCCTACGAGCAGTACTTC.

The chain combines TRBV6-4 with TRBJ2-7; 10 bases match TRBD2. V was clipped by 2 bases and J by 0 bases; unmatched bases: 13. The CDR3 has 19 residues. Germline CDR1 MRHNA, CDR2 SNTAGT. The CDR3 DNA reads as TGTGCCAGCAGTGACCCCGGGACGGCCGGGACTAGCGACTCCTACGAGCAGTACTTC. The encoded protein is CASSDPGTAGTSDSYEQYF.

The V and J genes are TRBV19 and TRBJ1-1; the D gene is possibly TRBD1 (6 bases). Germline CDR1 LNHDA, CDR2 SQIVND (reference sequence). The V end lost 8 bases, the J end lost 7 bases, and 14 bases lay between the germline ends. This CDR3 has 12 amino acids. The CDR3 bases are TGTGCCAGTGCCGGGGGGGCTGGTGAAGCTTTCTTT. Its protein is CASAGGAGEAFF. The full variable domain, rest sourced from reference TRBV19 and TRBJ1-1, is DGGITQSPKYLFRKEGQNVTLSCEQNLNHDAMYWYRQDPGQGLRLIYYSQIVNDFQKGDIAEGYSVSREKKESFPLTVTSAQKNPTAFYLCASAGGAGEAFFGQGTRLTVV.

The rearrangement uses TRBV27 and TRBJ2-2; D possibly matches TRBD1 or TRBD2 (5 bases each). The CDR3 runs 15 residues. The V gene lost 2 bases and the J gene lost 9 bases, with 16 bases spanning the gap. CDR1 and CDR2 (germline): MNHEY, SMNVEV (reference sequence). CDR3 bases: TGTGCCAGCAGTTTAGACAGCCCTGGAGGCCGGGAGCTGTTTTTT. This codes for CASSLDSPGGRELFF.

This chain connects TRBV14 to TRBJ1-6; no clear D. With 1 base removed from V and 7 bases from J, the gap between germline ends came to 20 bases. The CDR3 totals 18 residues. The germline V gene encodes CDR1 SGHDN and CDR2 FVKESK. Written as DNA, the CDR3 is TGTGCCAGCAGCCAAGGAGGCCGAAGGCGGGATATGAATTCACCCCTCCACTTT. Translation: CASSQGGRRRDMNSPLHF.

Remarks on this clone: The sample holds other DNA sequences that translate to the same CDR3. The chain links TRBV28 to TRBJ2-3; D uncertain. This CDR3 spans 10 amino acids. V was shortened by 8 bases and J by 5 bases, with 5 bases between the two germline ends. Germline CDR1 is MDHEN and CDR2 is SYDVKM. DNA of the CDR3: TGTGCCAGCGGGCGAGATACGCAGTATTTT. Protein: CASGRDTQYF.

J is TRBJ1-1 and V is TRBV6-6; D call uncertain. This CDR3 contains 13 residues. CDR1 is MNHNY and CDR2 is SVGAGI in the germline V gene (reference sequence). Deletions cut 0 bases from V and 4 bases from J, with 6 bases between. The CDR3 region has the DNA TGTGCCAGCAGTTACTCGGACTTCACTGAAGCTTTCTTT. Amino acid sequence: CASSYSDFTEAFF.

The chain links TRBV7-9 to TRBJ2-5; D unclear. The CDR3 runs to 15 residues. In germline, CDR1 is SEHNR, CDR2 FQNEAQ (reference sequence). V was cut by 0 bases and J by 0 bases, with 8 bases left in between. In nucleotides, the CDR3 is TGTGCCAGCAGCTTAGCGCAGGTGTACCAAGAGACCCAGTACTTC. It specifies CASSLAQVYQETQYF.

This clone was counted once. The chain uses TRBV18 and TRBJ2-6, with D possibly matching TRBD2 (5 bases). Germline assignment: CDR1 KGHSH and CDR2 LQKENI. This CDR3 is 15 amino acids long. V was shortened by 3 bases and J by 4 bases, with 10 bases between the two germline ends. The CDR3 region is CASSPKEAGANVLTF. In DNA, the CDR3 is TGTGCCAGCTCACCGAAGGAGGCCGGGGCCAACGTCCTGACTTTC.

The chain joins TRBV7-2 to TRBJ1-4, with TRBD1 as a possible D gene (6 bases). The length of the CDR3 is 14 residues. Germline V lookup: CDR1 SGHTA, CDR2 FQGNSA. With 6 bases removed from V and 3 bases from J, the gap between germline ends came to 11 bases. CDR3 sequence: CASSKGVSNEKLFF. The CDR3 region has the DNA TGTGCCAGCAGTAAGGGGGTCTCTAATGAAAAACTGTTTTTT.

There are a few counts of this clone. V and J are TRBV5-4 and TRBJ2-7; the D is unclear. The CDR3 has 13 residues. The V end was cut by 0 bases, the J end by 0 bases, with 4 bases between. Germline assignment: CDR1 SGHNT and CDR2 YYREEE (reference sequence). The CDR3 DNA reads TGTGCCAGCAGCTTGGACGCCTCCTACGAGCAGTACTTC. Protein sequence: CASSLDASYEQYF.

This chain joins TRBV7-9 and TRBJ2-2; a weak D match, TRBD2 (6 bases). The CDR3 has 15 amino acids. Trimming shortened V by 3 bases and J by 2 bases, and 10 bases separated the two germline ends. The germline gives CDR1 SEHNR, CDR2 FQNEAQ (reference sequence). CDR3 nucleotides: TGTGCCAGCAGCTTGGGGGGAGCTAACACCGGGGAGCTGTTTTTT. The encoded protein is CASSLGGANTGELFF.

The chain combines TRBV7-8 with TRBJ2-7; possible D gene TRBD1, 6 bases. V lost 5 bases and J 5 bases, leaving 16 bases between the germline ends. The CDR3 covers 14 residues. Germline CDR1 is SGHVS and CDR2 is FQNEAQ. This CDR3 is CASSRGQSFNEQYF. The CDR3 nucleotides are TGTGCCAGCAGCCGAGGACAGTCCTTCAACGAGCAGTACTTC.

The rearrangement uses TRBV7-2 and TRBJ2-5, with D tentatively TRBD2 (5 bases). The CDR3 sequence is 16 residues long. Germline CDR1 is SGHTA and CDR2 is FQGNSA. V dropped 1 base and J dropped 5 bases, with 17 bases sitting between them. CDR3 in amino acids: CASSLVGSPGGETQYF. CDR3 DNA: TGTGCCAGCAGCTTAGTTGGATCCCCAGGCGGGGAGACCCAGTACTTC. The full variable domain, in which reference TRBV7-2 and TRBJ2-5 provide the parts outside the CDR3, is GAGVSQSPSNKVTEKGKDVELRCDPISGHTALYWYRQSLGQGLEFLIYFQGNSAPDKSGLPSDRFSAERTGGSVSTLTIQRTQQEDSAVYLCASSLVGSPGGETQYFGPGTRLLVL.

This sequence joins TRBV5-6 and TRBJ2-3; 10 bases map to TRBD1. The length of the CDR3 is 15 residues. The trim removed 3 bases at V and 7 bases at J, leaving 8 bases unmatched. Per the germline V gene, CDR1 is SGHDT and CDR2 is YYEEEE. The CDR3, as DNA: TGTGCCAGCAGCTCCGGGACAGGGGTTTCGAATACGCAGTATTTT. Translation gives CASSSGTGVSNTQYF.

The chain carries TRBV24-1 and TRBJ2-1; the D gene is possibly TRBD1 (6 bases). The germline gives CDR1 KGHDR, CDR2 SFDVKD. This CDR3 region has 14 residues. V was shortened by 4 bases and J by 1 base, with 7 bases between the two germline ends. This chain's CDR3 is CATSEGASYNEQFF. The CDR3, as DNA: TGTGCCACCAGTGAGGGGGCTTCCTACAATGAGCAGTTCTTC.

The V and J genes are TRBV18 and TRBJ2-3; D is possibly TRBD2 (5 bases). The germline V and J ends were trimmed by 4 bases and 0 bases, with 14 bases remaining between them. The CDR3 covers 16 residues. Germline V gene data show CDR1 as KGHSH and CDR2 as LQKENI. The CDR3 protein is CASSRVSAPSTDTQYF. CDR3 DNA: TGTGCCAGCTCACGGGTTAGCGCCCCTAGCACAGATACGCAGTATTTT.

This chain uses TRBV20-1 with TRBJ2-1; D remains ambiguous. V gave up 3 bases and J gave up 4 bases, with 7 bases separating them. CDR1 is DFQATT, CDR2 SNEGSKA, per germline (reference sequence). The CDR3 is 12 amino acids. The CDR3 here is CSASSEYNEQFF. In DNA form, the CDR3 reads TGCAGTGCTAGTAGTGAGTACAATGAGCAGTTCTTC.

This clone was recorded once. The chain is built from TRBV27 and TRBJ1-4, with TRBD1 as a possible D gene (5 bases). The CDR3 spans 13 residues. Germline V gene data show CDR1 as MNHEY and CDR2 as SMNVEV (reference sequence). V was clipped by 4 bases and J by 6 bases, with 9 bases between them. In DNA, the CDR3 is TGTGCCAGCAGTTCCGAAGGGGATGAAAAACTGTTTTTT. Translated: CASSSEGDEKLFF.

This chain connects TRBV7-2 to TRBJ2-7; D may be TRBD2 (6 bases). CDR3 size: 15 residues. V was cut by 6 bases and J by 4 bases, with 19 bases left in between. CDR1 and CDR2 (germline): SGHTA, FQGNSA. The CDR3, as DNA: TGTGCCAGCAGACCCTCGGGTAGCGGAAATTACGAGCAGTACTTC. Its protein is CASRPSGSGNYEQYF.

This clone was seen a few times. Other DNA sequences of this sample code for an identical CDR3. The rearrangement uses TRBV3-1 (or the pseudogene TRBV3-2) and TRBJ1-2; D might be TRBD1 (5 bases). V lost 0 bases and J lost 8, with 10 bases in between. CDR1 and CDR2 from the germline V gene are LGHDT and YNNKEL (reference sequence). CDR3 length equals 13 residues. CDR3 bases: TGTGCCAGCAGCCAAGATTTGAGGGGCGGCTACACCTTC. Translated, it gives CASSQDLRGGYTF.

CDR3 in DNA: TGTGCCAGCAGCTGGAGAGAGCAGGATATCGTGTTTTTT. It specifies CASSWREQDIVFF. The chain has TRBV13 and TRBJ1-4; D is undetermined. The CDR3 contains 13 residues. V was trimmed by 4 bases and J by 15 bases, leaving 18 bases between them. The germline CDR1 and CDR2 sequences are PRHDT and FYEKMQ (reference sequence). Variable domain in full (rest from reference TRBV13 and TRBJ1-4): AAGVIQSPRHLIKEKRETATLKCYPIPRHDTVYWYQQGPGQDPQFLISFYEKMQSDKGSIPDRFSAQQFSDYHSELNMSSLELGDSALYFCASSWREQDIVFFGSGTQLSVL.

This CDR3 reads CASSLVGSEEKLFF. As DNA, the CDR3 is TGTGCCAGCAGCTTAGTGGGGTCCGAGGAAAAACTGTTTTTT. The chain links TRBV7-9 to TRBJ1-4; D is undetermined. Germline-derived CDR1 and CDR2 are SEHNR and FQNEAQ (reference sequence). The CDR3 loop spans 14 amino acids. V lost 1 base and J lost 8, with 11 bases in between.

The chain uses TRBV4-3 and TRBJ1-6; the match to TRBD1 covers 7 bases. V lost 0 bases and J lost 7; bases outside the gene matches: 6. Per germline, CDR1 LGHNA and CDR2 YSLEER. The CDR3 covers 16 residues. The CDR3 bases are TGCGCCAGCAGCCAAGAACAGGGGAGTGAGAATTCACCCCTCCACTTT. Its translation is CASSQEQGSENSPLHF.

V is TRBV7-9 and J is TRBJ1-3; D unresolved. The CDR3 spans 15 residues. Trimming took off 3 bases at V and 4 bases at J, with 13 bases between the two ends. Germline V gene lookup returns CDR1 SEHNR and CDR2 FQNEAQ (reference sequence). CDR3 residues: CASSFSRGRGNTIYF. Here the CDR3 DNA reads TGTGCCAGCAGCTTTTCTCGGGGTAGGGGAAACACCATATATTTT.

The chain employs TRBV7-2 and TRBJ2-7, with D perhaps TRBD2 (5 bases). The CDR3 is 13 amino acids. CDR1 is SGHTA and CDR2 is FQGNSA in the germline V gene. V was trimmed by 5 bases and J by 4 bases, leaving 12 bases between them. DNA of the CDR3: TGTGCCAGCAGCCGCAACGCGGGTTACGAGCAGTACTTC. Protein sequence: CASSRNAGYEQYF. The full variable domain, rest sourced from reference TRBV7-2 and TRBJ2-7, is GAGVSQSPSNKVTEKGKDVELRCDPISGHTALYWYRQSLGQGLEFLIYFQGNSAPDKSGLPSDRFSAERTGGSVSTLTIQRTQQEDSAVYLCASSRNAGYEQYFGPGTRLTVT.

This chain joins TRBV19 and TRBJ2-3, with D perhaps matching TRBD1 (6 bases). The V end was cut by 7 bases, the J end by 2 bases, with 13 bases between. Germline V CDR1 and CDR2: LNHDA, SQIVND (reference sequence). The CDR3 spans 14 residues. Written as DNA, the CDR3 is TGTGCCAGTACCCACAGGGACACCACAGATACGCAGTATTTT. Translation gives CASTHRDTTDTQYF. The full variable domain, in which reference TRBV19 and TRBJ2-3 provide the parts outside the CDR3, is DGGITQSPKYLFRKEGQNVTLSCEQNLNHDAMYWYRQDPGQGLRLIYYSQIVNDFQKGDIAEGYSVSREKKESFPLTVTSAQKNPTAFYLCASTHRDTTDTQYFGPGTRLTVL.

The chain employs TRBV7-9 and TRBJ2-1; D unresolved. Per germline, CDR1 SEHNR and CDR2 FQNEAQ (reference sequence). This CDR3 spans 17 amino acids. The germline V and J ends were trimmed by 1 base and 2 bases, with 15 bases remaining between them. CDR3 loop: CASSLGRLGLAYNEQFF. The CDR3 DNA is TGTGCCAGCAGCTTAGGTCGATTGGGTTTGGCCTACAATGAGCAGTTCTTC. The whole variable domain, filled in from reference TRBV7-9 and TRBJ2-1, reads DTGVSQNPRHKITKRGQNVTFRCDPISEHNRLYWYRQTLGQGPEFLTYFQNEAQLEKSRLLSDRFSAERPKGSFSTLEIQRTEQGDSAMYLCASSLGRLGLAYNEQFFGPGTRLTVL.

The chain employs TRBV6-6 and TRBJ2-7, with TRBD2 matching 10 bases. With V trimmed by 5 bases and J by 9 bases, 10 bases remained unmatched. The CDR3 runs 14 residues. The germline V gene has CDR1 MNHNY and CDR2 SVGAGI (reference sequence). In DNA form, the CDR3 reads TGTGCCAGCAGTCCCGGGACTAGCGCCTGGCTGCAGTACTTC. This sequence encodes CASSPGTSAWLQYF.

CDR3 sequence reads: CASSFPDRYEQYF. The DNA of the CDR3 is TGTGCCAGCAGCTTCCCGGACAGGTACGAGCAGTACTTC. V is TRBV7-9 and J is TRBJ2-7; 7 positions agree with TRBD1. Germline assignment: CDR1 SEHNR and CDR2 FQNEAQ (reference sequence). This CDR3 comprises 13 residues. The V segment lost 3 bases and the J segment 4 bases; nucleotides outside the gene matches: 3. Complete variable domain (other parts from reference TRBV7-9 and TRBJ2-7): DTGVSQNPRHKITKRGQNVTFRCDPISEHNRLYWYRQTLGQGPEFLTYFQNEAQLEKSRLLSDRFSAERPKGSFSTLEIQRTEQGDSAMYLCASSFPDRYEQYFGPGTRLTVT.

The chain couples TRBV13 to TRBJ1-4; the D gene is possibly TRBD1 (6 bases). Trimming removed 4 bases at V and 3 bases at J, with 9 bases between. Germline-derived CDR1 and CDR2 are PRHDT and FYEKMQ (reference sequence). There are 14 residues in the CDR3. The CDR3 loop reads CASSWGAANEKLFF. The DNA of the CDR3 is TGTGCCAGCAGCTGGGGGGCGGCTAATGAAAAACTGTTTTTT.

J is TRBJ2-3 and V is TRBV29-1, with unresolved D. Germline CDR1 is SQVTM and CDR2 is ANQGSEA. V lost 5 bases, J lost 2 bases, and 11 bases lay in between. The CDR3 is made up of 13 amino acids. CDR3 region: CSVNPINTDTQYF. In nucleotides, the CDR3 is TGCAGCGTTAACCCGATCAACACAGATACGCAGTATTTT.